Only a few counts were recorded for the clone carrying this TCR beta chain. This record comes from a study of immune heterogeneity within non-small cell lung tumors. Study background: Squamous cell carcinomas accounted for a few of the tumors, non-squamous carcinomas for 10, and 1 was not otherwise specified.

Multiplex PCR relied on 32 V and 13 J primers to amplify TCR beta CDR3. A single record per CDR3 protein comes from TCRdb applying MiXCR to the multiplex PCR reads. Of 4,000 to 4,500 distinct CDR3 sequences detected, under 30% appear once; the ten largest clones hold 9% to 15%. Bulk tumor genomic DNA, approximately 560 ng per sample, was used as template. From each primary tumor, several far-apart biopsies were obtained during surgery. Patients underwent curative surgery for non-small cell lung cancer (untreated and newly diagnosed). Donor patients had newly diagnosed non-small cell lung cancer and were having surgery with curative intent. CDR1 and CDR2 from the germline V gene are MNHEY and SVGEGT. The length of the CDR3 is 12 residues. With 8 bases clipped from V and 6 bases from J, the junction kept 3 bases outside the gene matches.

This clonotype originated in a man in his 60s with non-small cell lung cancer. Material: lung tumor tissue. The chain recombines TRBV6-2 or TRBV6-3 with TRBJ2-1; 8 bases match TRBD2. The CDR3, as DNA: TGTGCCAGCTACGGGAGGGGCAATGAGCAGTTCTTC. Protein product: CASYGRGNEQFF.